The next 28 T cell receptor beta chains were all read from a single sample in a study of T cells in Graves' hyperthyroidism and ophthalmopathy. Amplification targeted TCR beta CDR3 regions from RNA transcripts. First-round RT-PCR of the TCR CDR3 relied on the HTBI primer set. TCRdb re-called the multiplex PCR reads with MiXCR, one entry per CDR3 protein. The profile shows under 700,000 distinct CDR3 sequences, approximately 16% of them singletons. The sequenced material came from blood. All receptors derive from a woman aged 18-29 years with Graves' hyperthyroidism.

This clonotype came up many times. The CDR3 DNA is TGTGCCAGCAGCTCACAGGGATCCTATGGCTACACCTTC. Protein sequence: CASSSQGSYGYTF. The V gene is TRBV3-1, the J gene TRBJ1-2; D is possibly TRBD1 (6 bases). The CDR3 consists of 13 residues. The germline CDR1 and CDR2 sequences are LGHDT and YNNKEL (reference sequence). The V and J ends lost 5 bases and 4 bases respectively, with 11 bases between them.

This rearrangement joins TRBV7-3 to TRBJ2-2; 8 bases are a match to TRBD2. Germline values: CDR1 SGHTA, CDR2 FQGTGA. V trimming: 5 bases; J trimming: 6 bases; junction bases outside the gene matches: 14. This CDR3 has 17 amino acids. The CDR3 DNA sequence: TGTGCCAGCAGCCCCAACGGGGGTAGCGGGGCCTCCGGGGAGCTGTTTTTT. As protein: CASSPNGGSGASGELFF.

The chain has TRBV27 and TRBJ1-2; D remains ambiguous. The CDR3 has 12 amino acids. The ends were cut back, 6 bases at V and 4 bases at J, with 9 bases in the middle. Germline values: CDR1 MNHEY, CDR2 SMNVEV (reference sequence). As DNA, the CDR3 is TGTGCCAGCAGGGGGATCGGCTATGGCTACACCTTC. This encodes CASRGIGYGYTF.

This clonotype was recorded at least ten times. The chain couples TRBV12-3 or TRBV12-4 to TRBJ2-7; the D call may be TRBD1 or TRBD2 (7 bases each). Trimming cost V 3 bases and J 0 bases, with 15 bases left between them. CDR3 size: 16 residues. CDR3 region: CASSLGTAGSSYEQYF. The CDR3 DNA is TGTGCCAGCAGTTTGGGGACAGCGGGGAGCTCCTACGAGCAGTACTTC.

This clonotype was detected a few times. The V gene is TRBV20-1, the J gene TRBJ1-5; D call uncertain. Germline loops: CDR1 DFQATT, CDR2 SNEGSKA (reference sequence). V lost 4 bases and J lost 6, with 19 bases in between. The CDR3 is 15 amino acids. CDR3 region: CSATPGPGGGQPQHF. In DNA, the CDR3 is TGCAGTGCTACCCCAGGACCAGGCGGAGGTCAGCCCCAGCATTTT.

This clonotype was detected many times. CDR3 residues: CASSTSLNYGYTF. The CDR3, as DNA: TGTGCCAGTAGTACTAGCCTAAACTATGGCTACACCTTC. The chain has TRBV19 and TRBJ1-2, with D unresolved. The CDR3 covers 13 residues. Trimming stripped 4 bases from V and 2 bases from J, with 8 bases between. Germline V gene sequence: CDR1 LNHDA, CDR2 SQIVND (reference sequence). Complete variable domain (other parts from reference TRBV19 and TRBJ1-2): DGGITQSPKYLFRKEGQNVTLSCEQNLNHDAMYWYRQDPGQGLRLIYYSQIVNDFQKGDIAEGYSVSREKKESFPLTVTSAQKNPTAFYLCASSTSLNYGYTFGSGTRLTVV.

The table lists this clonotype with many counts. CDR3 sequence reads: CASGPGGTGRPRTQYF. CDR3 nucleotide sequence: TGTGCTAGTGGTCCGGGGGGGACAGGACGCCCTCGGACCCAGTACTTC. The rearrangement links TRBV12-5 to TRBJ2-5, with D perhaps TRBD1 or TRBD2 (8 bases each). The CDR3 totals 16 residues. Germline V gene lookup returns CDR1 LGHNT and CDR2 FRNRAP. The V end was cut by 5 bases, the J end by 7 bases, with 23 bases between.

This clonotype was seen many times. This rearrangement joins TRBV20-1 to TRBJ1-1, with D maybe TRBD1 (5 bases). Germline V gives CDR1 DFQATT, CDR2 SNEGSKA (reference sequence). Trimming took off 3 bases at V and 5 bases at J, with 13 bases between the two ends. The length of the CDR3 is 13 residues. In DNA form, the CDR3 reads TGCAGTGCTAGGGCAGGGTGGGAGACTGAAGCTTTCTTT. This sequence encodes CSARAGWETEAFF.

V gene TRBV12-3 or TRBV12-4 combines with J gene TRBJ2-5; D could derive from TRBD1 or TRBD2 (8 bases each). Trimming removed 7 bases at V and 2 bases at J, with 26 bases between. The CDR3 sequence is 18 residues long. The CDR3 spells CASIPRQGSSGQQETQYF. CDR3 DNA sequence: TGTGCCAGCATCCCTCGACAGGGGTCTAGCGGGCAACAAGAGACCCAGTACTTC.

This clonotype has at least ten counts. This chain joins TRBV27 and TRBJ1-4; D gene uncertain. Germline values: CDR1 MNHEY, CDR2 SMNVEV (reference sequence). The CDR3 totals 16 residues. The V end was cut by 5 bases, the J end by 6 bases, with 19 bases between. The CDR3 here is CASSPVLKGGDEKLFF. DNA of the CDR3: TGTGCCAGCAGTCCCGTCCTAAAGGGCGGGGATGAAAAACTGTTTTTT.

As for this clonotype: One base away lies a much larger clone, so this may be a sequencing read error. The chain uses TRBV20-1 and TRBJ2-7, with D perhaps matching TRBD1 (5 bases). CDR3 length: 11 residues. CDR1 and CDR2 from the germline V gene are DFQATT and SNEGSKA (reference sequence). CDR3 sequence (DNA): TGCAGTGGCCAAGACAGATACGAGCAGTGCTTC. This codes for CSGQDRYEQCF.

The chain carries TRBV7-6 and TRBJ1-3; D is undetermined. V gave up 0 bases and J gave up 6 bases, with 9 bases separating them. Germline CDR1 is SGHVS and CDR2 is FNYEAQ. The length of the CDR3 is 14 residues. The chain's CDR3 is CASSLAGGKNTIYF. CDR3 coding DNA: TGTGCCAGCAGCTTAGCGGGCGGTAAAAACACCATATATTTT.

This chain joins TRBV6-5 and TRBJ2-5; D possibly matches TRBD1 or TRBD2 (6 bases each). The CDR3 length is 16 residues. Deletions cut 0 bases from V and 6 bases from J, with 17 bases between. The V gene's germline CDR1 is MNHEY and CDR2 SVGAGI. CDR3 nucleotides: TGTGCCAGCAGTTACTCGGGGGCGGGGACGATCAAGACCCAGTACTTC. This codes for CASSYSGAGTIKTQYF.

This clonotype was detected only a few times. The chain has TRBV20-1 and TRBJ2-5, with TRBD2 matching over 9 bases. This CDR3 contains 17 residues. V was clipped by 3 bases and J by 1 base; unmatched bases: 12. From germline, CDR1 is DFQATT and CDR2 SNEGSKA (reference sequence). The CDR3 DNA is TGCAGTGCTAGTGGTTTAGCGGGAGACGGGTTCCAAGAGACCCAGTACTTC. Its protein product is CSASGLAGDGFQETQYF.

The chain links TRBV2 to TRBJ1-4; tentative D call: TRBD1 (5 bases). The CDR3 extends over 15 amino acids. Germline V gives CDR1 SNHLY, CDR2 FYNNEI. The germline V and J ends were trimmed by 4 bases and 10 bases, with 19 bases remaining between them. The CDR3 is CASSVSETAIGKLFF. In DNA form, the CDR3 reads TGTGCCAGCAGTGTCTCGGAGACAGCCATCGGAAAACTGTTTTTT.

Concerning this clonotype itself: This may stem from a read error, because a much larger clone lies one nucleotide away. V gene TRBV5-1 combines with J gene TRBJ2-1, with 9 bases lining up with TRBD2. The CDR3 contains 14 residues. Germline lookup yields CDR1 SGHRS and CDR2 YFSETQ. The trim removed 0 bases at V and 7 bases at J, leaving 2 bases unmatched. CDR3 sequence (DNA): TGCGCCAGCAGCTTGGCTAGCGGGAAGAATGAGCAGTTCTTC. Its translation is CASSLASGKNEQFF.

This clonotype has at least ten counts. The V call is TRBV2, the J call TRBJ2-3; 8 bases map to TRBD2. This CDR3 comprises 14 residues. The trim removed 10 bases at V and 1 base at J, leaving 7 bases unmatched. Per germline, CDR1 SNHLY and CDR2 FYNNEI. CDR3 sequence (DNA): TGTGCCACCGGCCGGGGGGGACGCACAGATACGCAGTATTTT. It specifies CATGRGGRTDTQYF.

This clonotype was detected a few times. V gene TRBV4-1 combines with J gene TRBJ2-3; the D is unclear. Deletions cut 1 base from V and 0 bases from J, with 11 bases between. The germline V gene encodes CDR1 MGHRA and CDR2 YSYEKL. The CDR3 spans 16 residues. DNA of the CDR3: TGCGCCAGCAGCCAAGTCAATTTGGTTAGCACAGATACGCAGTATTTT. Translating gives CASSQVNLVSTDTQYF.

The chain has TRBV2 and TRBJ2-2, with 12 positions matching TRBD2. CDR1 and CDR2 from the germline V gene are SNHLY and FYNNEI. The CDR3 consists of 17 residues. J gave up 4 bases and V 2 bases, and 5 bases lay outside the gene matches. This CDR3 reads CASSENLAGGITGELFF. DNA of the CDR3: TGTGCCAGCAGTGAAAACCTAGCGGGGGGGATCACCGGGGAGCTGTTTTTT.

In regard to this clonotype: A read error is possible here, since a much larger clone lies one base away. The rearrangement uses TRBV6-2 or TRBV6-3 and TRBJ2-7, with 9 nucleotides matching TRBD1. The CDR3 runs 13 residues. After removal of 6 bases from V and 9 bases from J, the junction contained 9 bases not matched to a gene. Germline CDR1 reads MNHEY; CDR2 reads SVGEGT. CDR3 region: CASSNGQGLAQYF. DNA for the CDR3: TGTGCCAGCAGCAATGGACAGGGGCTCGCGCAGTACTTC.

The chain carries TRBV4-1 and TRBJ1-6, with D tentatively TRBD1 (5 bases). The V end was cut by 1 base, the J end by 7 bases, with 11 bases between. CDR1 MGHRA and CDR2 YSYEKL come from the germline V gene. The CDR3 extends over 15 amino acids. The CDR3 DNA follows: TGCGCCAGCAGCCAAGTACAAGGGGACAATTCACCCCTCCACTTT. Translating gives CASSQVQGDNSPLHF.

This clonotype has more than one count but fewer than ten. V is TRBV5-1 and J is TRBJ1-1, with TRBD1 matching over 9 bases. The CDR3 has 15 residues. Trimming cost V 3 bases and J 0 bases; bases outside gene matches: 3. The V gene's germline CDR1 is SGHRS and CDR2 YFSETQ. The chain's CDR3 is CASSSRTGVNTEAFF. CDR3 DNA sequence: TGCGCCAGCAGCTCCAGGACAGGGGTGAACACTGAAGCTTTCTTT. The entire variable domain, with the rest obtained from reference TRBV5-1 and TRBJ1-1, is as follows: KAGVTQTPRYLIKTRGQQVTLSCSPISGHRSVSWYQQTPGQGLQFLFEYFSETQRNKGNFPGRFSGRQFSNSRSEMNVSTLELGDSALYLCASSSRTGVNTEAFFGQGTRLTVV.

The CDR3 nucleotides read TGTGCCAGCAGCTCACAGGGGTGGGACGAGCAGTACTTC. Protein product: CASSSQGWDEQYF. The V and J genes are TRBV7-9 and TRBJ2-7; TRBD1 agrees at 7 bases. This CDR3 has 13 residues. The V segment lost 4 bases and the J segment 5 bases; nucleotides outside the gene matches: 5. In germline, CDR1 is SEHNR, CDR2 FQNEAQ (reference sequence).

J is TRBJ2-3 and V is TRBV5-4; D call uncertain. The germline V gene has CDR1 SGHNT and CDR2 YYREEE (reference sequence). The CDR3 consists of 15 residues. Trimming left V 0 bases short and J 3 bases short, with 11 bases between. CDR3 protein: CASSLVGITTDTQYF. CDR3 nucleotides: TGTGCCAGCAGCTTGGTGGGGATTACGACAGATACGCAGTATTTT.

In this sample, this clonotype turned up a few times. The chain carries TRBV7-9 and TRBJ2-2; TRBD1 or TRBD2 may be the D gene (6 bases each). Germline CDR1 reads SEHNR; CDR2 reads FQNEAQ (reference sequence). The V end was cut by 2 bases, the J end by 5 bases, with 12 bases between. The CDR3 runs to 15 residues. The CDR3 loop is CASSLRGPGTGELFF. CDR3 DNA sequence: TGTGCCAGCAGCTTACGGGGGCCGGGAACCGGGGAGCTGTTTTTT.

The chain combines TRBV7-2 with TRBJ2-4; unclear D gene. The CDR3 contains 15 residues. Trimming removed 5 bases from V and 0 bases from J, with 11 bases in between. Germline-derived CDR1 and CDR2 are SGHTA and FQGNSA. CDR3 residues: CASSAQRVAKNIQYF. The CDR3 DNA reads as TGTGCCAGCAGCGCGCAACGGGTAGCCAAAAACATTCAGTACTTC.

As regards this clonotype: With a much larger clone just one base away, this may be a read error. The chain carries TRBV20-1 and TRBJ2-1; 10 bases match TRBD2. This CDR3 contains 16 residues. Trimming at V came to 0 bases and at J to 6 bases, leaving 8 bases not matched to a gene. Germline CDR1 reads DFQATT; CDR2 reads SNEGSKA (reference sequence). The CDR3 sequence: CSARDGLADTCNEQFF. Here the CDR3 DNA reads TGCAGTGCTAGAGACGGACTAGCGGACACCTGCAATGAGCAGTTCTTC.

In its sample, this clonotype was seen many times. The V call is TRBV4-3, the J call TRBJ1-6; 7 bases line up with TRBD1. After removal of 4 bases from V and 9 bases from J, the junction contained 12 bases not matched to a gene. The CDR3 contains 16 residues. Germline V CDR1 and CDR2: LGHNA, YSLEER. The CDR3, as DNA: TGCGCCAGCAGCCGAGAGACAGGGCCAGGGGGTTCACCCCTCCACTTT. It specifies CASSRETGPGGSPLHF.